This T cell receptor beta chain was found in a study of blood T cell repertoires in COVID-19. Study summary: Donors in the United States, Italy and Spain gave samples during acute or convalescent COVID-19. Nucleic acid was either cDNA or gDNA, and it came from T cells, B-cell-depleted T cells, or PBMCs.

Original processing methods: Reference gene primers were amplified, and this amplification served to estimate nucleated cell counts. Here immunoSEQ multiplex PCR was the method, and the copy in TCRdb shows in-frame clones only, minus some. V, J and clone size are taken as reported in that table, and D and trimming were inferred from the DNA itself. The table has 390,000 or so clones, 86% seen once. V shed 2 bases and J 4 bases; nucleotides not matched to a gene: 8. This CDR3 comprises 15 residues. Germline-derived CDR1 and CDR2 are SGHDT and YYEEEE. This sequence joins TRBV5-6 and TRBJ1-1; 7 bases match TRBD1. This TCR came from a young woman with active or convalescent COVID-19. The material sequenced was peripheral blood. This CDR3 reads CASSFRRQGSTEAFF. The CDR3 DNA reads as TGTGCCAGCAGCTTCCGGCGACAGGGTTCCACTGAAGCTTTCTTT.